These T cell receptor beta chains were read from a single sample in a study of cytomegalovirus exposure and HLA in healthy donors. Assay used: immunoSEQ multiplex PCR; TCRdb lists only in-frame clones, some missing. The specimen's table records under 200,000 clones. Material for sequencing was PBMCs. The receptors come from a woman aged 18-29 years in good health and CMV-seropositive. Each CDR3 is given with its conserved first and last residue. A D gene is named only where the DNA matches it firmly.

TRBV5-1,.,TRBJ2-7,CASSLAGVPYEQYF,TGCGCCAGCAGCTTGGCGGGGGTTCCCTACGAGCAGTACTTC
TRBV6-6,.,TRBJ2-3,CASSFQDRTGHDTQYF,TGTGCCAGCAGTTTCCAAGATAGGACTGGGCATGATACGCAGTATTTT
TRBV10-3,TRBD1,TRBJ1-1,CAISVGQGNTEAFF,TGTGCCATCAGTGTGGGACAGGGAAACACTGAAGCTTTCTTT
TRBV27,.,TRBJ2-1,CASTLGGTHESKQFF,TGTGCCAGCACCCTCGGAGGGACCCATGAGTCGAAGCAGTTCTTC
TRBV7-9,TRBD2,TRBJ2-7,CASSHGLAGGREQYF,TGTGCCAGCAGCCACGGACTAGCGGGAGGGCGCGAGCAGTACTTC
TRBV5-4,TRBD2,TRBJ2-5,CASRLGVGGQETQYF,TGTGCCAGCAGACTTGGAGTGGGGGGGCAAGAGACCCAGTACTTC
TRBV19,TRBD1,TRBJ1-5,CASSRQGDSNQPQHF,TGTGCCAGTAGTCGACAGGGCGATAGCAATCAGCCCCAGCATTTT
TRBV19,.,TRBJ2-3,CASSIWTENTDTQYF,TGTGCCAGTAGTATTTGGACAGAGAACACAGATACGCAGTATTTT
TRBV5-1,.,TRBJ1-5,CASRSGQPQHF,TGCGCCAGCAGATCCGGGCAGCCCCAGCATTTT
TRBV11-2,TRBD1,TRBJ1-3,CASSLRGQTGNTIYF,TGTGCCAGCAGCTTAAGGGGGCAAACTGGAAACACCATATATTTT
TRBV9,.,TRBJ2-5,CASSVEGFGQETQYF,TGTGCCAGCAGCGTTGAGGGATTTGGGCAAGAGACCCAGTACTTC
TRBV18,.,TRBJ2-1,CASTPREEQFF,TGTGCCAGCACCCCCAGGGAAGAGCAGTTCTTC
TRBV18,.,TRBJ1-3,CASSSSRLSGNTIYF,TGTGCCAGCTCATCCAGCAGGCTTTCTGGAAACACCATATATTTT
TRBV5-1,TRBD1,TRBJ2-2,CASSGGQASTGELFF,TGCGCCAGCAGTGGGGGACAGGCGAGCACCGGGGAGCTGTTTTTT
TRBV30,.,TRBJ1-1,CAWLGGTEAFF,TGTGCCTGGCTCGGGGGCACTGAAGCTTTCTTT
TRBV6-5,.,TRBJ2-1,CASSYEGANEQFF,TGTGCCAGCAGTTACGAGGGCGCGAATGAGCAGTTCTTC
TRBV30,TRBD1,TRBJ1-2,CAWSMTGGAGYGYTF,TGTGCCTGGAGCATGACAGGGGGCGCAGGCTATGGCTACACCTTC
TRBV7-2,.,TRBJ1-1,CASSPRGGKNTEAFF,TGTGCCAGCAGCCCCCGAGGGGGAAAGAACACTGAAGCTTTCTTT
TRBV7-2,.,TRBJ2-3,CASRTSGGTDTQYF,TGTGCCAGCAGGACAAGCGGCGGTACAGATACGCAGTATTTT
TRBV5-1,.,TRBJ2-3,CASSLGKQGDTQYF,TGCGCCAGCAGCTTGGGGAAGCAGGGGGATACGCAGTATTTT
TRBV5-1,.,TRBJ1-2,CASSLDRGANYGYTF,TGCGCCAGCAGCTTGGATAGAGGAGCTAACTATGGCTACACCTTC
TRBV14,TRBD1,TRBJ2-2,CASSQGRGTGDTGELFF,TGTGCCAGCAGCCAAGGCAGGGGGACAGGGGACACCGGGGAGCTGTTTTTT